These T cell receptor beta chains were read from a single sample in a study of Graves' ophthalmopathy and Graves' hyperthyroidism. TCRdb used MiXCR to reprocess the multiplex PCR reads, holding one entry per CDR3 protein. In the table there are roughly 500,000 distinct CDR3 sequences, under 15% of which are singletons. Sequencing was done on a sample of blood. The source is a woman aged 25 to 39 with Graves' ophthalmopathy. Both conserved end residues are part of each CDR3. D genes are given only for firm matches. Not all rows give a size; the values are once, few, many and, for expanded clones, a class.

d_call j_call clone_size v_call cdr3_aa cdr3_nt
. TRBJ1-2 once TRBV12-3/TRBV12-4 CASSYSRGRGAGYTF TGTGCCAGCAGTTACTCAAGAGGCAGGGGAGCTGGCTACACCTTC
TRBD1 TRBJ1-5 many TRBV7-9 CASSFTGGGDQPQHF TGTGCCAGCAGTTTTACAGGGGGCGGTGATCAGCCCCAGCATTTT
. TRBJ1-5 many TRBV6-1 CASSEGGLRNQPQHF TGTGCCAGCAGTGAGGGAGGGTTGCGCAATCAGCCCCAGCATTTT
. TRBJ2-4 . TRBV28 CASTLGALTSKNIQYF TGTGCCAGCACCTTGGGGGCCCTAACCTCCAAAAACATTCAGTACTTC
. TRBJ1-1 many TRBV20-1 CSASPSRGRGTEAFF TGCAGTGCTAGCCCCTCGCGGGGGCGCGGCACTGAAGCTTTCTTT
TRBD2 TRBJ2-5 many TRBV2 CASSGLAGRGGTQYF TGTGCCAGCAGTGGTCTAGCGGGAAGAGGAGGGACCCAGTACTTC
. TRBJ2-4 few TRBV6-1 CASSDIRLNIQYF TGTGCCAGCAGTGATATCCGGTTGAACATTCAGTACTTC
. TRBJ2-7 . TRBV5-6 CASSLGQRASYEQYF TGTGCCAGCAGCTTGGGACAGAGAGCTTCCTACGAGCAGTACTTC
. TRBJ2-7 many TRBV30 CAWSLGGYEQYF TGTGCCTGGAGTCTCGGTGGCTACGAGCAGTACTTC
TRBD2 TRBJ2-2 many TRBV20-1 CSAISGRRNTGELFF TGCAGTGCCATTAGCGGGAGAAGGAACACCGGGGAGCTGTTTTTT